This T cell receptor (beta chain) was identified in a study of T cells in Graves' hyperthyroidism and ophthalmopathy. Study context: Initial diagnosis, before any treatment, was when peripheral blood was collected. General study results and limits: Ophthalmopathy, as predicted by the model, came a median roughly 6.5 months after the prediction.

No ophthalmopathy progression within 18 months constituted stable Graves' hyperthyroidism. PBMCs stemmed from about 9.7 ml fresh peripheral blood. Amplification targeted TCR beta CDR3 regions from RNA transcripts. When the TCR CDR3 underwent first-round RT-PCR, the HTBI primer set was used. From the multiplex PCR reads, TCRdb called clonotypes with MiXCR, one entry per CDR3 protein. Of about 350,000 distinct CDR3 sequences detected, 14% appear once; the ten largest clones hold just under 25%. Unmatched junction bases numbered 8, after V lost 0 bases and J lost 7 bases. Germline-derived CDR1 and CDR2 are MNHNY and SVGAGI (reference sequence). This CDR3 has 15 amino acids. This clonotype appeared a few times. Its antigen remains unknown.

The V call is TRBV6-6, the J call TRBJ1-1, with 7 bases identical to TRBD1. The receptor comes from a woman aged 25 to 39 with Graves' hyperthyroidism. Material for sequencing was blood. CDR3 in DNA: TGTGCCAGCAGTTACTCGGAAGGGGGCAAAGTTGAAGCTTTCTTT. Amino acid sequence: CASSYSEGGKVEAFF.